This entry is about one TCR beta chain. The Seattle site enrolled patients during active infection and followed them longitudinally. Per the germline V gene, CDR1 is MGHRA and CDR2 is YSYEKL. The J segment lost 7 bases and the V segment lost 1 base, leaving 7 bases of the junction unmatched. The CDR3 is 16 amino acids. In the original processing: How many nucleated cells were present was estimated from reference gene primer amplification. Profiling relied on immunoSEQ multiplex PCR, and the TCRdb table lists in-frame clones only, not all of them. V and J calls and clone size come straight from that table; D and trimming were deduced from the DNA. The table has roughly 340,000 clones, 87% seen once. This entry comes from a study of blood T cell repertoires in COVID-19. The overall study: The origin of the acute and convalescent COVID-19 samples was the United States, Italy and Spain. Sources were T cells, B-cell-depleted T cells, or PBMCs; the material itself was cDNA or gDNA.

The chain is built from TRBV4-1 and TRBJ1-1; TRBD1 aligns across 12 bases. This receptor was taken from a woman between 50 and 59 years old with COVID-19, enrolled during active disease. Sequencing input: peripheral blood. CDR3 coding DNA: TGCGCCAGCAGCCAAGCGGGGGGACAGGGGGCCGTTGAAGCTTTCTTT. Residues: CASSQAGGQGAVEAFF.